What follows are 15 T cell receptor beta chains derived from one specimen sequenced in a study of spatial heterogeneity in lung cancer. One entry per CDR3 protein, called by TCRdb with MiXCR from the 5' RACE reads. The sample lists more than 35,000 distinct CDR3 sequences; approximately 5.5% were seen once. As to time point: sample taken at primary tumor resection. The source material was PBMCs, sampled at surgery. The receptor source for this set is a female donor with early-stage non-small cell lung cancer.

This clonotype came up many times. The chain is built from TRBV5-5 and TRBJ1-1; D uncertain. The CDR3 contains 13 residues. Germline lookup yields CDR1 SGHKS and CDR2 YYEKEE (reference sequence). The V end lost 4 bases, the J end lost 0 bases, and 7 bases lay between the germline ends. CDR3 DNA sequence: TGTGCCAGCAGCATACGACTGAACACTGAAGCTTTCTTT. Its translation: CASSIRLNTEAFF.

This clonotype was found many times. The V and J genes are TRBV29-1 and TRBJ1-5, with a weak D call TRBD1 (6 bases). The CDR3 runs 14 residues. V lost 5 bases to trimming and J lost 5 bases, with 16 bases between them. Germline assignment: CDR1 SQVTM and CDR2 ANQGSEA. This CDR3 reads CSVQAAGDHQPQHF. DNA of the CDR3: TGCAGCGTTCAGGCGGCAGGGGATCATCAGCCCCAGCATTTT.

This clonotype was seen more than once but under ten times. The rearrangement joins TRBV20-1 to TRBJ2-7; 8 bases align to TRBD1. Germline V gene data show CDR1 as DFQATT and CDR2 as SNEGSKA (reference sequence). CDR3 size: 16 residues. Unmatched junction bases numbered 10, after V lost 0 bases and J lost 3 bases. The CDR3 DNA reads TGCAGTGCTAGAGATCGGACAGGGAGTTCCCGCTACGAGCAGTACTTC. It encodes CSARDRTGSSRYEQYF.

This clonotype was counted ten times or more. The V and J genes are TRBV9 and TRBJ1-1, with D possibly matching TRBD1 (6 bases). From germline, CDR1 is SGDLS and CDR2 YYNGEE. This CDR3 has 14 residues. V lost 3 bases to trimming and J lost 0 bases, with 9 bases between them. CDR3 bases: TGTGCCAGCAGCGAGGACAGCCTGAACACTGAAGCTTTCTTT. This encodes CASSEDSLNTEAFF.

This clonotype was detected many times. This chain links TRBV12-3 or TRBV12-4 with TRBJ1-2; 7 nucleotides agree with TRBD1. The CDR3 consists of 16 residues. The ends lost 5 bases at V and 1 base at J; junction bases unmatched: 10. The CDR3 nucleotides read TGTGCCAGCAGTGGACGGACAGGCCCCAATAACTATGGCTACACCTTC. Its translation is CASSGRTGPNNYGYTF.

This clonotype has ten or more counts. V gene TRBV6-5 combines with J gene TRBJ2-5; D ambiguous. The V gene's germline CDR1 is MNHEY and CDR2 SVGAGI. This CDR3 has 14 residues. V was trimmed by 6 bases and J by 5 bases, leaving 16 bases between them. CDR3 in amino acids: CASSPGPSRETQYF. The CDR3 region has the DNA TGTGCCAGCAGCCCCGGACCCAGCCGGGAGACCCAGTACTTC.

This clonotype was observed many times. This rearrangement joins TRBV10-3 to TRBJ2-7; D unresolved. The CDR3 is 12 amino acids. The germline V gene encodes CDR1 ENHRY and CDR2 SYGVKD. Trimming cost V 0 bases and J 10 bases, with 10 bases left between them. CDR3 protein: CAISESSGVQYF. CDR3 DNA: TGTGCCATCAGTGAGTCGTCCGGCGTACAGTACTTC.

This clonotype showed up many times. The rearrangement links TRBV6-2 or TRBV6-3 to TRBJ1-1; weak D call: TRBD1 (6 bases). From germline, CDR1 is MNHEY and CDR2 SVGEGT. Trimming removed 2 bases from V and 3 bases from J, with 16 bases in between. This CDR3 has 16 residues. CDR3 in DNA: TGTGCCAGCAGTTACATAAGGGGGAGTTCGTACACTGAAGCTTTCTTT. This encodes CASSYIRGSSYTEAFF.

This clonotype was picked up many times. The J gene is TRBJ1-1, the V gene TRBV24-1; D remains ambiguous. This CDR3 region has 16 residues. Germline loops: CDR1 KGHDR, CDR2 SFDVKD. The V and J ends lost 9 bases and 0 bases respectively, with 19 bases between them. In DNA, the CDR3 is TGTGCCACCCGGTCGTGGGGTCCTCATTTGAACACTGAAGCTTTCTTT. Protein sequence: CATRSWGPHLNTEAFF.

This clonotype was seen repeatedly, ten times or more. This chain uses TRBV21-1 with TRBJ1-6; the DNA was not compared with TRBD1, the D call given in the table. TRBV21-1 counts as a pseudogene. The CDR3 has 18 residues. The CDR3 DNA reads TGTGCCAGCAGCAAAGGCCTATCGACAGGGAGTAGTGATTCACCCCTCCACTTT. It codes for CASSKGLSTGSSDSPLHF.

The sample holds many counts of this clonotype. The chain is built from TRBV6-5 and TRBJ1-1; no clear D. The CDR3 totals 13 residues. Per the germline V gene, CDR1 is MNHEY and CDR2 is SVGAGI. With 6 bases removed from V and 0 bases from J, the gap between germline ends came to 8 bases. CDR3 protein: CASSPVLNTEAFF. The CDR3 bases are TGTGCCAGCAGCCCGGTCTTGAACACTGAAGCTTTCTTT.

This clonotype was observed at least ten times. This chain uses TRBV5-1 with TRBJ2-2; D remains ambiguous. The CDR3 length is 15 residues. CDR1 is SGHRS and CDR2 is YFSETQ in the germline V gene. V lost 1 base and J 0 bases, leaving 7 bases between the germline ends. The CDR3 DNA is TGCGCCAGCAGCTTGCAACAGCCGAACACCGGGGAGCTGTTTTTT. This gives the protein CASSLQQPNTGELFF.

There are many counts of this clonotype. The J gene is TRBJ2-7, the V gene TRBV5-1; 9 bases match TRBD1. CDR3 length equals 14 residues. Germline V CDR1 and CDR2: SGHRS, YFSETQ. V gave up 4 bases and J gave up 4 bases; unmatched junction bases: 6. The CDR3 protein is CASSRGQGTYEQYF. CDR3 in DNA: TGCGCCAGCAGCCGAGGACAGGGGACGTACGAGCAGTACTTC.

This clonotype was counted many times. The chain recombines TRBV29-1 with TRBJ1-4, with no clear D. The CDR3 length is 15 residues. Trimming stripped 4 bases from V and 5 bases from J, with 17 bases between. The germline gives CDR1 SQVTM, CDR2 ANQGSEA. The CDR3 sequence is CSVVAPEVSNEKLFF. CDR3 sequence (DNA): TGCAGCGTTGTTGCTCCAGAAGTGTCCAATGAAAAACTGTTTTTT. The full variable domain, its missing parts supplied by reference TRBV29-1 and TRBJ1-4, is SAVISQKPSRDICQRGTSLTIQCQVDSQVTMMFWYRQQPGQSLTLIATANQGSEATYESGFVIDKFPISRPNLTFSTLTVSNMSPEDSSIYLCSVVAPEVSNEKLFFGSGTQLSVL.

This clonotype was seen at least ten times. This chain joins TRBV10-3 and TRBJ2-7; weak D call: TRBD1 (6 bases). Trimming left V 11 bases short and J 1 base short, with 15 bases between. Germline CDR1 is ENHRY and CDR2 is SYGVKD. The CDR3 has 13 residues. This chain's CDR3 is CALTSDSSYEQYF. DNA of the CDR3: TGTGCCCTCACATCGGACAGTTCCTACGAGCAGTACTTC.